A single sample gave rise to the 10 T cell receptor beta chains below, sequenced in a study of T cells in Graves' hyperthyroidism and ophthalmopathy. What was amplified from RNA transcripts were TCR beta CDR3 regions. The HTBI primer set drove a first-round RT-PCR of the TCR CDR3. TCRdb re-analysed the multiplex PCR reads in MiXCR, keeping a single row per CDR3 protein. The sample includes 690,000 or so distinct CDR3 sequences, over 15% seen only once; the top ten take approximately 16%. Sequencing input: blood. Receptor source: a woman aged 50 to 60 with Graves' hyperthyroidism that later progressed to Graves' ophthalmopathy.

This clonotype has only a few counts. The CDR3 region is CASSQNRNTIYF. The CDR3 nucleotides read TGTGCCAGCTCACAAAATCGAAACACCATATATTTT. This rearrangement joins TRBV18 to TRBJ1-3, with D uncertain. V was pared by 4 bases and J by 5 bases, with 6 bases between. This CDR3 comprises 12 residues. The germline V gene encodes CDR1 KGHSH and CDR2 LQKENI. Variable domain in full (rest from reference TRBV18 and TRBJ1-3): NAGVMQNPRHLVRRRGQEARLRCSPMKGHSHVYWYRQLPEEGLKFMVYLQKENIIDESGMPKERFSAEFPKEGPSILRIQQVVRGDSAAYFCASSQNRNTIYFGEGSWLTVV.

V gene TRBV20-1 combines with J gene TRBJ1-2; the D is unclear. Trimming cost V 6 bases and J 0 bases, with 20 bases left between them. CDR3 length: 16 amino acids. Per germline, CDR1 DFQATT and CDR2 SNEGSKA (reference sequence). This CDR3 is CSATTEAVFTNYGYTF. CDR3 sequence (DNA): TGCAGTGCAACAACAGAGGCTGTTTTCACTAACTATGGCTACACCTTC.

This clonotype was seen many times. The chain uses TRBV3-1 and TRBJ2-4; D is perhaps TRBD2 (5 bases). CDR1 and CDR2 from the germline V gene are LGHDT and YNNKEL (reference sequence). CDR3 length equals 14 residues. The ends were cut back, 1 base at V and 5 bases at J, with 9 bases in the middle. The CDR3 DNA follows: TGTGCCAGCAGCCAAGCGGGAACAGAAAACATTCAGTACTTC. This encodes CASSQAGTENIQYF.

This clonotype was found many times. J is TRBJ2-3 and V is TRBV20-1, with D perhaps matching TRBD1 (6 bases). The V and J ends lost 5 bases and 2 bases respectively, with 20 bases between them. This CDR3 contains 16 residues. Germline V gives CDR1 DFQATT, CDR2 SNEGSKA (reference sequence). CDR3 DNA: TGCAGTGCTGGCACATCCAGGGGCCTGCCCACAGATACGCAGTATTTT. Translated: CSAGTSRGLPTDTQYF.

The chain links TRBV9 to TRBJ1-2; 11 positions agree with TRBD1. There are 15 residues in the CDR3. Germline CDR1 is SGDLS and CDR2 is YYNGEE. V lost 0 bases, J lost 6 bases, and 4 bases stayed unmatched. The CDR3 nucleotides are TGTGCCAGCAGCGTAGCTCGGACAGGGGGCGATGGCTACACCTTC. It specifies CASSVARTGGDGYTF.

V and J are TRBV12-3 or TRBV12-4 and TRBJ2-7; D possibly corresponds to TRBD1 (6 bases). V lost 6 bases to trimming and J lost 2 bases, with 17 bases between them. The CDR3 spans 15 residues. The CDR3, as DNA: TGTGCCAGCAGACCACCGGGACAACCCCCCTACGAGCAGTACTTC. Translation: CASRPPGQPPYEQYF.

This clonotype appeared many times. The J gene is TRBJ1-1, the V gene TRBV6-1; D gene ambiguous. Trimming removed 5 bases at V and 0 bases at J, with 10 bases between. CDR3 length equals 14 residues. CDR1 is MNHNS and CDR2 is SASEGT in the germline V gene. The CDR3, as DNA: TGTGCCAGCAGTCCATGGACGGTGAACACTGAAGCTTTCTTT. This sequence encodes CASSPWTVNTEAFF.

This clonotype was detected once. The rearrangement uses TRBV20-1 and TRBJ1-4; D ambiguous. The CDR3 totals 15 residues. CDR1 is DFQATT, CDR2 SNEGSKA, per germline (reference sequence). V was shortened by 3 bases and J by 6 bases, with 17 bases between the two germline ends. Written as DNA, the CDR3 is TGCAGTGCTAGGTTTCCCGGCAGCATTGATGAAAAACTGTTTTTT. Its translation is CSARFPGSIDEKLFF.

This clonotype was observed at least ten times. J is TRBJ1-5 and V is TRBV30; D not certain. Germline V gives CDR1 GTSNPN, CDR2 SVGIG (reference sequence). The CDR3 has 14 amino acids. V was shortened by 0 bases and J by 5 bases, with 11 bases between the two germline ends. The CDR3 DNA is TGTGCCTGGAGTGTAGGGAACCTGGATCAGCCCCAGCATTTT. It encodes CAWSVGNLDQPQHF.

This clonotype was detected many times. The gene calls are TRBV11-3 and TRBJ1-1; D call uncertain. Germline loops: CDR1 SGHNT, CDR2 YENEEA. Trimming removed 3 bases from V and 1 base from J, with 6 bases in between. The CDR3 totals 13 residues. CDR3 DNA: TGTGCCAGCAGCTTGGTAGCGAACACTGAAGCTTTCTTT. Amino acid sequence: CASSLVANTEAFF.